This T cell receptor (beta chain) stems from a study of blood T cell repertoires in COVID-19. The wider study: Acute and convalescent COVID-19 specimens originated in the United States, Italy and Spain. T cells, B-cell-depleted T cells, or PBMCs supplied cDNA or gDNA.

The study drew participants aged about 18 to 89 years from 20 to 30 US areas. V dropped 2 bases and J dropped 5; count of bases not matched to a gene: 11. The CDR3 is 17 residues long. Germline CDR1 and CDR2: MGHDK and SYGVNS. Measured with immunoSEQ multiplex PCR; TCRdb has only the in-frame clones, and not every one. The sample lists about 400,000 clones, nearly 90% occurring once. The receptor was derived from a woman younger than 45 who had recovered from COVID-19. V and J are TRBV25-1 and TRBJ2-5, with 10 positions matching TRBD2. Sequences were obtained from PBMCs or T cells enriched from blood (not recorded which). The CDR3 spells CASSEQRWASGSETQYF. The CDR3 region has the DNA TGTGCCAGCAGTGAACAACGATGGGCTAGCGGGAGCGAGACCCAGTACTTC.